The clone carrying this TCR beta chain was counted a few times. Its target is not known. This sample was taken from a study of cytomegalovirus exposure and HLA in healthy donors. The wider study: Membership in the Caucasian-associated ancestry cluster was found for around four fifths of fewer than 450 genotyped donors. Study-wide points: Fewer N-insertions (relative to the approximately 670-donor mean) were reportedly seen in an Asian-associated ancestry cluster in a later analysis.

The CDR3 runs to 17 residues. The trim removed 3 bases at V and 8 bases at J, leaving 15 bases unmatched. Per germline, CDR1 SGHRS and CDR2 YFSETQ. PCR amplification relied on 60 Vbeta primers (plus 13 Jbeta primers). Clones were read by immunoSEQ multiplex PCR, and TCRdb kept only the in-frame ones, dropping some. The sample shows approximately 110,000 clones, 70% to 80% of them seen only once. The TCR comes from a man aged 30-40 years in good health and CMV-seronegative. Sequencing was carried out using PBMCs. V usage is TRBV5-1 and J usage is TRBJ2-3; the match to TRBD2 covers 10 bases. CDR3 loop: CASSSNLLAGIVGTQYF. CDR3 nucleotides: TGCGCCAGCAGCTCCAACTTACTAGCGGGGATCGTGGGTACGCAGTATTTT. Full variable domain (remainder filled in from reference TRBV5-1 and TRBJ2-3): KAGVTQTPRYLIKTRGQQVTLSCSPISGHRSVSWYQQTPGQGLQFLFEYFSETQRNKGNFPGRFSGRQFSNSRSEMNVSTLELGDSALYLCASSSNLLAGIVGTQYFGPGTRLTVL.